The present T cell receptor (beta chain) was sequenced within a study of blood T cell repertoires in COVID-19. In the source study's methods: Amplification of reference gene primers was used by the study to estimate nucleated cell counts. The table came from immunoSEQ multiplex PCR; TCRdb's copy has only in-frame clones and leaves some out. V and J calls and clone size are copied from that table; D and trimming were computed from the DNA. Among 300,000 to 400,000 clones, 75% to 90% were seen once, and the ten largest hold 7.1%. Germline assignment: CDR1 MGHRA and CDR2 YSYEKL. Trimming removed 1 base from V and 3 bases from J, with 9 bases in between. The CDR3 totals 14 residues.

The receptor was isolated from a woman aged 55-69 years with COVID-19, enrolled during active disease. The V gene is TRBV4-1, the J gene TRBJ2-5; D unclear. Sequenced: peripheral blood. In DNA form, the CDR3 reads TGCGCCAGCAGCCAAGGGCAGTTAAAAGAGACCCAGTACTTC. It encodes CASSQGQLKETQYF.